Listed here are 5 T cell receptor beta chains from one sample, sequenced in a study of technical replicates of blood from a handful of donors. Here immunoSEQ multiplex PCR was the method, and the copy in TCRdb shows in-frame clones only, minus some. The sample records some 77,000 clones, approximately 91% being singletons. The sequenced sample consisted of T cells isolated from PBMCs. Receptor source: a human donor in good health.

CDR3 coding DNA: TGTGCCAGCAGCTTTACGGGACAGGGGAAGACCCATGGAAACACCATATATTTT. Its protein product is CASSFTGQGKTHGNTIYF. The rearrangement joins TRBV7-8 to TRBJ1-3, with 10 positions matching TRBD1. CDR1 is SGHVS and CDR2 is FQNEAQ in the germline V gene. J lost 3 bases, V lost 3 bases, and 11 bases had no gene match. The CDR3 extends over 18 amino acids.

The J gene is TRBJ2-1, the V gene TRBV5-1, with 7 bases identical to TRBD2. CDR3 size: 14 residues. J gave up 10 bases and V 2 bases, and 9 bases lay outside the gene matches. Per the germline V gene, CDR1 is SGHRS and CDR2 is YFSETQ. CDR3 nucleotide sequence: TGCGCCAGCAGCTTCCTTGGGACTATTTTGGAGCAGTTCTTC. Encoded protein: CASSFLGTILEQFF.

This clone was recorded only once. The chain is built from TRBV30 and TRBJ1-5, with D hard to call. The CDR3 has 13 residues. Germline V gives CDR1 GTSNPN, CDR2 SVGIG (reference sequence). The ends were cut back, 2 bases at V and 5 bases at J, with 10 bases in the middle. CDR3: CAWSLRADQPQHF. The CDR3 nucleotides are TGTGCCTGGAGTCTGAGGGCTGATCAGCCCCAGCATTTT.

This chain joins TRBV2 and TRBJ1-2; 8 nucleotides agree with TRBD1. V lost 7 bases to trimming and J lost 6 bases; unmatched junction nucleotides: 4. The germline gives CDR1 SNHLY, CDR2 FYNNEI. The CDR3 is 12 residues long. The CDR3 region is CASTRTGNGYTF. The CDR3 region has the DNA TGTGCCAGCACTAGGACAGGGAATGGCTACACCTTC. Full variable domain (remainder filled in from reference TRBV2 and TRBJ1-2): EPEVTQTPSHQVTQMGQEVILRCVPISNHLYFYWYRQILGQKVEFLVSFYNNEISEKSEIFDDQFSVERPDGSNFTLKIRSTKLEDSAMYFCASTRTGNGYTFGSGTRLTVV.

The J gene is TRBJ2-7, the V gene TRBV2; 7 bases are shared with TRBD1. The CDR3 extends over 14 amino acids. CDR1 SNHLY and CDR2 FYNNEI come from the germline V gene. With 8 bases clipped from V and 3 bases from J, the junction kept 10 bases outside the gene matches. CDR3 in amino acids: CASCRDRGYYEQYF. CDR3 sequence (DNA): TGTGCCAGCTGCAGGGACAGAGGTTACTACGAGCAGTACTTC. Combining the CDR3 with reference TRBV2 and TRBJ2-7 gives the whole variable domain EPEVTQTPSHQVTQMGQEVILRCVPISNHLYFYWYRQILGQKVEFLVSFYNNEISEKSEIFDDQFSVERPDGSNFTLKIRSTKLEDSAMYFCASCRDRGYYEQYFGPGTRLTVT.